This T cell receptor (beta chain) was sequenced in a study of graft-versus-host responses after intestinal transplantation. About the research overall: Recipients underwent multivisceral, liver-intestinal, or isolated intestinal transplants.

Turning to this clone: No antigen is known for it.

The CDR3 spans 15 residues. Trimming stripped 4 bases from V and 1 base from J, with 12 bases between. From germline, CDR1 is SGHRS and CDR2 YFSETQ. Points from the study as a whole: Some GvH clones appeared in ileal mucosa or blood before recipient bone marrow.

Measured with immunoSEQ multiplex PCR; TCRdb has only the in-frame clones, and not every one. Among about 60,000 clones listed, approximately 88% were seen once. Graft material was processed, releasing intraepithelial and lamina propria lymphocytes. This chain uses TRBV5-1 with TRBJ2-1; D unresolved. This clonotype was obtained from a human patient who received an intestinal transplant, so some T cells may come from the graft donor. The material sequenced was ileum tissue, taken more than 350 days after transplant. The CDR3 loop is CASSLSSVSYNEQFF. CDR3 nucleotides: TGCGCCAGCAGCCTTTCCAGCGTTTCCTACAATGAGCAGTTCTTC.